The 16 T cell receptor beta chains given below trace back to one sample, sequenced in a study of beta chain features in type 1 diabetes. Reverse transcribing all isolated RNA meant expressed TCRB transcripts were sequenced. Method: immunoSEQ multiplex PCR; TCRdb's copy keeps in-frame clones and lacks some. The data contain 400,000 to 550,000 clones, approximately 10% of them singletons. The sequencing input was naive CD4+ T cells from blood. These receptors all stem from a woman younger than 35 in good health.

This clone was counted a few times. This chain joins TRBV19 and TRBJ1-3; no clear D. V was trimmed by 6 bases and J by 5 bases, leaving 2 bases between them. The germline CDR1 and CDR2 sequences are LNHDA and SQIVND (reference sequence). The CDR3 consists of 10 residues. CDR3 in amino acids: CASRRNTIYF. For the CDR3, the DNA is TGTGCCAGTAGAAGAAACACCATATATTTT.

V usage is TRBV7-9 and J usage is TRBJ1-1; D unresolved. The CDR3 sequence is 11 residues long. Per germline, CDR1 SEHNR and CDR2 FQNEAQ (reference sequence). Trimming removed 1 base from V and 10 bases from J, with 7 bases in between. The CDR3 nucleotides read TGTGCCAGCAGCTTAGATTACGGAGCTTTCTTT. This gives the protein CASSLDYGAFF.

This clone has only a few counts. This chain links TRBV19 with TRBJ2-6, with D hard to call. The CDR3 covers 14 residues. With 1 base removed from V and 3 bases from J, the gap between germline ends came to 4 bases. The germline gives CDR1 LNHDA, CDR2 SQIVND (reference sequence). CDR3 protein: CASSIVGGANVLTF. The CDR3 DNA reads TGTGCCAGTAGTATAGTTGGTGGGGCCAACGTCCTGACTTTC. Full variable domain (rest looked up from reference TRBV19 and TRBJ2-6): DGGITQSPKYLFRKEGQNVTLSCEQNLNHDAMYWYRQDPGQGLRLIYYSQIVNDFQKGDIAEGYSVSREKKESFPLTVTSAQKNPTAFYLCASSIVGGANVLTFGAGSRLTVL.

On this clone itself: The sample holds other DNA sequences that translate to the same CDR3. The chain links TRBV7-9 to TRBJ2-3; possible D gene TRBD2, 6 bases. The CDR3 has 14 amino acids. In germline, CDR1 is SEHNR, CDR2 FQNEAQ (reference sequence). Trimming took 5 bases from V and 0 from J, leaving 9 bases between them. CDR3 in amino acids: CASSLSGSTDTQYF. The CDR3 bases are TGTGCCAGCAGCCTTAGCGGTAGCACAGATACGCAGTATTTT.

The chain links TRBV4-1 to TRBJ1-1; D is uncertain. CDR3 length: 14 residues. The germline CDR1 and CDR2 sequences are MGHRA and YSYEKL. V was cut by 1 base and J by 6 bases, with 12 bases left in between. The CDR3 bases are TGCGCCAGCAGCCAAGGGCAACTGGGAGCTGAAGCTTTCTTT. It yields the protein CASSQGQLGAEAFF.

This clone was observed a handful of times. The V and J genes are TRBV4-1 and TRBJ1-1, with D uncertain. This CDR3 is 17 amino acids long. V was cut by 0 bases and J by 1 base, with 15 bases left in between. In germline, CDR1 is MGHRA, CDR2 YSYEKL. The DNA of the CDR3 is TGCGCCAGCAGCCAAGATCCCTTCGCAGGTGGGAACACTGAAGCTTTCTTT. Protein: CASSQDPFAGGNTEAFF.

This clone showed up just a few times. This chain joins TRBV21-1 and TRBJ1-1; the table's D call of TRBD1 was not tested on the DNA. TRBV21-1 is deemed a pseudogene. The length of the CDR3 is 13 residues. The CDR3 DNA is TGTGCCAGCTCTAACAGGGTGAACACTGAAGCTTTCTTT. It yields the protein CASSNRVNTEAFF.

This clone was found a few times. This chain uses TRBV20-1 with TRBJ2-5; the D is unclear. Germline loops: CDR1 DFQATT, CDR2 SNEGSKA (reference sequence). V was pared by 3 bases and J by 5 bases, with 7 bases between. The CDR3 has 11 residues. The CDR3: CSASFSETQYF. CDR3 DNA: TGCAGTGCTAGTTTTTCGGAGACCCAGTACTTC.

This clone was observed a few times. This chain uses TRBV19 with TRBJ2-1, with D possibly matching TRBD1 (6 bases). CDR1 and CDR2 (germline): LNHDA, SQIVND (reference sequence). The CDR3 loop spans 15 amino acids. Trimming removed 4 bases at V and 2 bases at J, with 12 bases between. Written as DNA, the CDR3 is TGTGCCAGTAGTAAGGACAGAGGGCCCTACAATGAGCAGTTCTTC. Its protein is CASSKDRGPYNEQFF.

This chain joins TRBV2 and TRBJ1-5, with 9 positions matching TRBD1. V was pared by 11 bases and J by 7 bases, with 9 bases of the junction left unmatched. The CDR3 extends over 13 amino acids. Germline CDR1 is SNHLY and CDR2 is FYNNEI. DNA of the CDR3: TGTGCCGGAGGAACAGGGGGCGGGCAGCCCCAGCATTTT. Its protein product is CAGGTGGGQPQHF. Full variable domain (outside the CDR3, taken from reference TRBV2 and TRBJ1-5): EPEVTQTPSHQVTQMGQEVILRCVPISNHLYFYWYRQILGQKVEFLVSFYNNEISEKSEIFDDQFSVERPDGSNFTLKIRSTKLEDSAMYFCAGGTGGGQPQHFGDGTRLSIL.

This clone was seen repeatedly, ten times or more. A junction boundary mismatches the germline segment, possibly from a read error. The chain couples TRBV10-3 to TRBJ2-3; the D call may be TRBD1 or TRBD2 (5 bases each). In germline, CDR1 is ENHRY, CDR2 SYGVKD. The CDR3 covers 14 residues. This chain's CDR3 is CAISEGRMTDTQYF. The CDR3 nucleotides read TGTGCCATAAGTGAGGGACGGATGACAGATACGCAGTATTTT.

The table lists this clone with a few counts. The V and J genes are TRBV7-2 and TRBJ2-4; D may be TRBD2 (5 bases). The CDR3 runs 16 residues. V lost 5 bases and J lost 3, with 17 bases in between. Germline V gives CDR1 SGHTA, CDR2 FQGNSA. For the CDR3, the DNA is TGTGCCAGCAGCGTACCCCAAAGCGGCGGCAAAAACATTCAGTACTTC. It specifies CASSVPQSGGKNIQYF.

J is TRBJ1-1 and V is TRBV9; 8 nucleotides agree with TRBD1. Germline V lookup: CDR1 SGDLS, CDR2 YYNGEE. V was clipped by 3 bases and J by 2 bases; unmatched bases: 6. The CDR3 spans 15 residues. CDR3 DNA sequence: TGTGCCAGCAGCGCCAGCAGGGGGCCAAACACTGAAGCTTTCTTT. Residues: CASSASRGPNTEAFF.

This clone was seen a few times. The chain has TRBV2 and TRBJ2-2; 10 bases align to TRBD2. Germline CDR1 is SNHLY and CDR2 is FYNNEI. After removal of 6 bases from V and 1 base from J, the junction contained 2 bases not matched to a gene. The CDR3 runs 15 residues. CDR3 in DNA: TGTGCCAGCAGAGGACTAGCGGTGAACACCGGGGAGCTGTTTTTT. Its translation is CASRGLAVNTGELFF.

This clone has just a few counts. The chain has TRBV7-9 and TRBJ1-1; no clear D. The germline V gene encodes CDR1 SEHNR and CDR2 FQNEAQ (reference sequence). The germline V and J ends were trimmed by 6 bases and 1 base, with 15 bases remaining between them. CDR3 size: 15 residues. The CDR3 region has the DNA TGTGCCAGCAGTCCCCTTGGGAACAGGAACACTGAAGCTTTCTTT. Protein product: CASSPLGNRNTEAFF.

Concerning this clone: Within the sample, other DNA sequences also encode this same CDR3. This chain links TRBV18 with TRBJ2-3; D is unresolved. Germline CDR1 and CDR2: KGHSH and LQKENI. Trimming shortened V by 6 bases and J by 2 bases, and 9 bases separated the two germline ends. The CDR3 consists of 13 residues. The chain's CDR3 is CASSRLDTDTQYF. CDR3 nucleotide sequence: TGTGCCAGCTCGCGACTTGACACAGATACGCAGTATTTT.